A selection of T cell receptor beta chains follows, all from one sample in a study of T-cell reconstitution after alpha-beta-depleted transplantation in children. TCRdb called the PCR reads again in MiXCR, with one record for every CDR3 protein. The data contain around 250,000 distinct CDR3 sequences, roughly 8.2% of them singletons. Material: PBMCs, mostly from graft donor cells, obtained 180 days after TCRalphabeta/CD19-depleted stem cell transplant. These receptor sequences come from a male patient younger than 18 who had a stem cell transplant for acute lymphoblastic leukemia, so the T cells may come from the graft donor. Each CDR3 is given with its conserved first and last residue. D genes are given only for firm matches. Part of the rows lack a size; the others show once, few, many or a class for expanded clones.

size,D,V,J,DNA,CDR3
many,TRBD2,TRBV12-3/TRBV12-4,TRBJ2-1,TGCGCCAGCAGCTTAGCGGGAGGCCCCTACAATGAGCAGTTCTTC,CASSLAGGPYNEQFF
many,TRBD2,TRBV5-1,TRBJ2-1,TGCGCCAGCCGAGGGCTAGCGGGCCACAATGAGCAGTTCTTC,CASRGLAGHNEQFF
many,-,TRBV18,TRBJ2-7,TGTGCCAGCTCAATCACTCAGGGGAGATACGAGCAGTACTTC,CASSITQGRYEQYF
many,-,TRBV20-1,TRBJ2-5,TGCAGTGCCCCTCGCAGGCTAGGGACCCAGTACTTC,CSAPRRLGTQYF
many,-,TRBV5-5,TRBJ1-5,TGTGCCAGCAGCCCCCCCGAGGGTCAGCCCCAGCATTTT,CASSPPEGQPQHF
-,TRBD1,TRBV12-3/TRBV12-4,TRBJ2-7,TGTGCCAGCAGTTTCTGGGGCGGGACAGGGACCCACGAGCAGTACTTC,CASSFWGGTGTHEQYF
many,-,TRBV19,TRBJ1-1,TGTGCCAGTAGTGCCGACGGCTACACTGAAGCTTTCTTT,CASSADGYTEAFF
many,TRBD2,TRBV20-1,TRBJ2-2,TGCAGTGCGCAGCGGGGGGGCACGAACACCGGGGAGCTGTTTTTT,CSAQRGGTNTGELFF
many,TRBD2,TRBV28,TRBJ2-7,TGTGCCAGCAGAGGTACTAGCGGGAGGGCCTTGGGGTACGAGCAGTACTTC,CASRGTSGRALGYEQYF
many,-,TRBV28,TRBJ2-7,TGTGCCACCTTGGGGCACGAGCAGTACTTC,CATLGHEQYF
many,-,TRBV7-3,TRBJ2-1,TGTGCCAGCAGCTCAACAGGGAACTACAATGAGCAGTTCTTC,CASSSTGNYNEQFF
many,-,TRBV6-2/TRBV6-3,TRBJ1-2,TGTGCCAGCAGTCGAGCACCGCAGGGGAACTATGGCTACACCTTC,CASSRAPQGNYGYTF
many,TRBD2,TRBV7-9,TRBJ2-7,TGTGCCAGCACGGAGCGGGGGGTATACGAGCAGTACTTC,CASTERGVYEQYF
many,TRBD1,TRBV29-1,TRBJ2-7,TGCAGCGCCGCGACAGGGGACTCCTACGAGCAGTACTTC,CSAATGDSYEQYF
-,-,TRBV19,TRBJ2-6,TGTGCCAGTAAACGACCGTTCTCTGGGGCCAACGTCCTGACTTTC,CASKRPFSGANVLTF
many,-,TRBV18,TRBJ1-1,TGTGCCAGCTCACCTTCACAGCCACACACTGAAGCTTTCTTT,CASSPSQPHTEAFF
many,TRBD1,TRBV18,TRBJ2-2,TGTGCCAGCTCACCAAAGGGACAGAGCCACACCGGGGAGCTGTTTTTT,CASSPKGQSHTGELFF
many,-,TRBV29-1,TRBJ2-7,TGCAGCGTATCCCCAGGGGACGAGCAGTACTTC,CSVSPGDEQYF
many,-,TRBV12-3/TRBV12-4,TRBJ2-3,TGTGCCAGCAGTTTCCCCCCTGGAGATACGCAGTATTTT,CASSFPPGDTQYF
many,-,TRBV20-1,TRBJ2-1,TGCAGTGCTAGTAAAGGGGGGGGCAATGAGCAGTTCTTC,CSASKGGGNEQFF
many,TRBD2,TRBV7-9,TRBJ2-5,TGTGCCAGCAGCTTGGCAAGCGGGAATAAAGGGACCCAGTACTTC,CASSLASGNKGTQYF
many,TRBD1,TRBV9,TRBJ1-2,TGTGCCAGCAGCCCCCGGACAGGGGGGAACTATGGCTACACCTTC,CASSPRTGGNYGYTF
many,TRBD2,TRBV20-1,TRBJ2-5,TGCAGTGCCGCCCCACTAGCGGGCGTACAAGAGACCCAGTACTTC,CSAAPLAGVQETQYF
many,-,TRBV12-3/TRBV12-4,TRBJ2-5,TGTGCCAGCAGTTTAAGGCAGGGCCGGCCCCAAGAGACCCAGTACTTC,CASSLRQGRPQETQYF
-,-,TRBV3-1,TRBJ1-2,TGTGCCAGCAGCCGGAGGGATACCTATGGCTACACCTTC,CASSRRDTYGYTF
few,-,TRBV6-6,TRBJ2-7,TGTGCCAGCAGTCGCAGGGGCGAGCAGTACTTC,CASSRRGEQYF
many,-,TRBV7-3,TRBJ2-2,TGTGCCAGCAGCTCCACGAGGACCGGGGAGCTGTTTTTT,CASSSTRTGELFF
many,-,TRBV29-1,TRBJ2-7,TGCAGCGTTTTAGCGGATACCTACGAGCAGTACTTC,CSVLADTYEQYF
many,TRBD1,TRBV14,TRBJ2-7,TGTGCCAGCAGCCAGCTCTACCCGGGACAGACTCCCTACGAGCAGTACTTC,CASSQLYPGQTPYEQYF
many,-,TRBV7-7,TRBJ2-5,TGTGCTAGCAGCCCCCCGACAGCTCAAGAGACCCAGTACTTC,CASSPPTAQETQYF
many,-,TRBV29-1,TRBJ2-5,TGCAGCGGAGCGGCAAACCAAGAGACCCAGTACTTC,CSGAANQETQYF
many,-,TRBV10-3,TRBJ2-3,TGTGCCATCAGTGAGGGCCGAGATACGCAGTATTTT,CAISEGRDTQYF
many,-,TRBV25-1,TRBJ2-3,TGTGCCAGCAGTGTTAGCGGTGCGCAGTATTTT,CASSVSGAQYF
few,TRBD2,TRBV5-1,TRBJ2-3,TGCGCCAGCAGCTCAGTATCAGGACTAGCGGGAGGCGCTTATACGCAGTATTTT,CASSSVSGLAGGAYTQYF
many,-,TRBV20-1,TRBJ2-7,TGCAGTGCTAGGGACTCCAAAGGAACCTACGAGCAGTACTTC,CSARDSKGTYEQYF
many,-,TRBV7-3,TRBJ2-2,TGTGCCAGCAGCTTAGGGGCAGGGGTGGACACCGGGGAGCTGTTTTTT,CASSLGAGVDTGELFF
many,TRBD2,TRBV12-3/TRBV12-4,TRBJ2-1,TGTGCCAGCAGTTCCCTAGGTGGCGGGAGAGGTTATGAGCAGTTCTTC,CASSSLGGGRGYEQFF
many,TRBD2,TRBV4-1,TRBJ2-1,TGCGCCAGCAGCCGCGCCGCGCTGCGACTAGCGGGAAATGGGGATGAGCAGTTCTTC,CASSRAALRLAGNGDEQFF
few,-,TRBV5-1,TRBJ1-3,TGCGCCAGCAGCTTGCACGACGGGGGTCCAGGAAACACCATATATTTT,CASSLHDGGPGNTIYF
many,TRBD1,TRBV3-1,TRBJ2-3,TGTGCCAGCAGCCAATGGGGACAGGTTACAGATACGCAGTATTTT,CASSQWGQVTDTQYF
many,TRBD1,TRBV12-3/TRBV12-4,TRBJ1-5,TGTGCCAGCAGTTCACAGGGGAAAAATCAGCCCCAGCATTTT,CASSSQGKNQPQHF
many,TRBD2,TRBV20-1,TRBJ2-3,TGCAGTGCTAGGGCCCCGGGACTACGCACAGATACGCAGTATTTT,CSARAPGLRTDTQYF
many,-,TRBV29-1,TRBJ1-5,TGCAGCGTTGCCACAGGTAACCCAGGGCCCCAGCATTTT,CSVATGNPGPQHF
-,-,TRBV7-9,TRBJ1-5,TGTGCCAGCAGCCCCCTCGAGCTGGGAAACAATCAGCCCCAGCATTTT,CASSPLELGNNQPQHF
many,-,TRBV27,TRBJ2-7,TGTGCCAGCAGTTTTAGATCCCAGGCCACCTACGAGCAGTACTTC,CASSFRSQATYEQYF
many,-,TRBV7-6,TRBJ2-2,TGTGCCAGCAGCCATCGGAACACCGGGGAGCTGTTTTTT,CASSHRNTGELFF
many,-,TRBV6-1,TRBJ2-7,TGTGCCACCTCCTCCAGGGGGGTTTGGTACGAGCAGTACTTC,CATSSRGVWYEQYF
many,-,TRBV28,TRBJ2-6,TGTGCCAGCAGTTATGATCGGCTGGTGGCCAACGTCCTGACTTTC,CASSYDRLVANVLTF
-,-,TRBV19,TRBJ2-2,TGTGCCAGTAGTATAGATCCCACCGGGGAGCTGTTTTTT,CASSIDPTGELFF
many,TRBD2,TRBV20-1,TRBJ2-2,TGCAGTGCACCCCTAGCGGGAGGAACCGGGGAGCTGTTTTTT,CSAPLAGGTGELFF
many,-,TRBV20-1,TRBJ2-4,TGCAGTGCTAGAGAACAGAAAAACATTCAGTACTTC,CSAREQKNIQYF
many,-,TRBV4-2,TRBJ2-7,TGTGCCAGCAGCCAAGATCGGTCCTACGAGCAGTACTTC,CASSQDRSYEQYF
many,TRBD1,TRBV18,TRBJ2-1,TGTGCCAGCTCACCACGATGGACAGGGACCCTTACAGACAATGAGCAGTTCTTC,CASSPRWTGTLTDNEQFF